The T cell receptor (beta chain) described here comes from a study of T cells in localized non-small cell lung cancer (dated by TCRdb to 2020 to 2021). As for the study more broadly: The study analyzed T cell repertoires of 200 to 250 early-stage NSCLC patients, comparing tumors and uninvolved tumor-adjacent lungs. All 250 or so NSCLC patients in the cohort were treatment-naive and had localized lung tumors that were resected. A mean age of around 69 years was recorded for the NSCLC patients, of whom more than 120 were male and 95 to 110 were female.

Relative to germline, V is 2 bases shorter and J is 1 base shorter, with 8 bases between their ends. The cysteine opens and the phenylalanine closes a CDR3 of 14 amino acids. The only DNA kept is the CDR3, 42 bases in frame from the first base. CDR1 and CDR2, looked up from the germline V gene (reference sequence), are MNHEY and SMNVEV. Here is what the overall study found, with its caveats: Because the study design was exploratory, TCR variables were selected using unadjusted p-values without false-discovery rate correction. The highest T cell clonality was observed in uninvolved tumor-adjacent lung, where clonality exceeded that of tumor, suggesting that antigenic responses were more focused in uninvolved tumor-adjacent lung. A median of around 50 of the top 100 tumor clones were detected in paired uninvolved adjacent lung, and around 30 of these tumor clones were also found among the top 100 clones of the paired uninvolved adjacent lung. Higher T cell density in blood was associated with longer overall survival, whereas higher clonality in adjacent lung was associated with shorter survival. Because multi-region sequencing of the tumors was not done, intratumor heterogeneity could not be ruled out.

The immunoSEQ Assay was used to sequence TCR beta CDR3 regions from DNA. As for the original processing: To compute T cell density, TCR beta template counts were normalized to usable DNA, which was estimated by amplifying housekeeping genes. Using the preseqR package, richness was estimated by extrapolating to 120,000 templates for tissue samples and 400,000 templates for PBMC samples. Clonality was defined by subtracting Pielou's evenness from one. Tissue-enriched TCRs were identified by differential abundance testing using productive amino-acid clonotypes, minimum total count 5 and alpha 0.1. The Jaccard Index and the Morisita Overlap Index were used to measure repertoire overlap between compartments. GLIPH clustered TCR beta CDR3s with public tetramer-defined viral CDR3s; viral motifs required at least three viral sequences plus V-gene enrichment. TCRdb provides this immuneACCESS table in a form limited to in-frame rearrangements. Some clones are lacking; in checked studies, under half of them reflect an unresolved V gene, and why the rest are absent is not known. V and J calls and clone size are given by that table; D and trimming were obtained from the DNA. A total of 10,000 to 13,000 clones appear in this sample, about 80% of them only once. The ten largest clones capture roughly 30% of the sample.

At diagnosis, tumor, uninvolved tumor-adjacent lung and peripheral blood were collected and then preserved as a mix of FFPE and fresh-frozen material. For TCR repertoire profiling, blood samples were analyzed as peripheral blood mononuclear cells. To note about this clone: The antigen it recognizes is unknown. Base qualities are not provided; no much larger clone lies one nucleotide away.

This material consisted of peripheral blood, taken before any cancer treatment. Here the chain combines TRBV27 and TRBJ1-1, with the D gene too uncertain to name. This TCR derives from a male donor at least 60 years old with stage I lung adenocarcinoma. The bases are TGTGCCAGCAGTTTACAGCTTAAGAACACTGAAGCTTTCTTT. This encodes CASSLQLKNTEAFF.